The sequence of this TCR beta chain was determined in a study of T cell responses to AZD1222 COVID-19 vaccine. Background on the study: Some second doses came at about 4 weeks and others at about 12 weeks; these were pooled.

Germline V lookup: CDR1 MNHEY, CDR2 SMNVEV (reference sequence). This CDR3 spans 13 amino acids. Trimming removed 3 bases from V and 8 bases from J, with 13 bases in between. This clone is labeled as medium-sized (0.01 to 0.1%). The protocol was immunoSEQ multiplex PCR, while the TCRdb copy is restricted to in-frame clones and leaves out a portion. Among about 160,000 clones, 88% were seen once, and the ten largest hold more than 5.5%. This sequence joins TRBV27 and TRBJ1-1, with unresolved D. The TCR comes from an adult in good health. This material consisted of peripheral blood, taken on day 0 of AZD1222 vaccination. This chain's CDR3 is CASSLGIDGEAFF. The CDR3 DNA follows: TGTGCCAGCAGTTTGGGGATTGACGGAGAAGCTTTCTTT.